This entry describes one TCR beta chain. Its antigen is as yet unknown. V dropped 6 bases and J dropped 4 bases, with 16 bases sitting between them. CDR3 length equals 15 residues. Germline V gene data show CDR1 as WSHSY and CDR2 as SAAADI. The data were obtained in a study of radiotherapy plus CTLA-4 blockade in lung cancer. Study-wide context: Objective response was observed in roughly a sixth of patients, and disease control in roughly 31%. Study-wide results and limits: Early shifts in blood T cell clones, with interferon-beta, reportedly predicted response best. Tumor-origin TCR clones grew in blood after radiotherapy plus ipilimumab.

Libraries were prepared by immunoSEQ multiplex PCR; TCRdb keeps only in-frame clonotypes and omits some of them. This sample carries roughly 76,000 clones, nearly 75% of them seen once, and the ten largest clones take roughly a tenth. Focal radiation and CTLA-4 blockade (ipilimumab) were tested in chemo-refractory metastatic non-small-cell lung cancer patients. The chain recombines TRBV10-2 with TRBJ2-1; possible D gene TRBD2, 6 bases. The clonotype was recovered from a human donor with non-small cell lung cancer whose response to radiotherapy plus ipilimumab could not be evaluated. Here the sequenced sample was peripheral blood, taken from a patient treated with radiotherapy plus ipilimumab. The CDR3 nucleotides read TGCGCCAGCAGGGGAGCCGGGAGAGCGTACAATGAGCAGTTCTTC. Translated, it gives CASRGAGRAYNEQFF.